This T cell receptor beta chain derives from a study of shared clonotypes between healthy human individuals. Study-level points and caveats: In this cohort, only blood was sampled, and tissue repertoires likely differ.

About this clone itself: Its target is unknown.

V shed 6 bases and J 4 bases; nucleotides not matched to a gene: 8. In germline, CDR1 is KGHSH, CDR2 LQKENI. The CDR3 is 15 residues long. Data came from immunoSEQ multiplex PCR; TCRdb stores just in-frame clones and leaves some out. The sample lists around 510,000 clones; roughly 72% were seen once. The genes are TRBV18 and TRBJ2-3; TRBD1 agrees at 9 bases. The clonotype was recovered from a woman aged 35 to 49 in good health. Some clones in this sample may be carry-over from other donors' samples. The sample comprised PBMCs. Written as DNA, the CDR3 is TGTGCCAGCTCCCGACAGGGGGGTGCCGCAGATACGCAGTATTTT. The encoded protein is CASSRQGGAADTQYF.